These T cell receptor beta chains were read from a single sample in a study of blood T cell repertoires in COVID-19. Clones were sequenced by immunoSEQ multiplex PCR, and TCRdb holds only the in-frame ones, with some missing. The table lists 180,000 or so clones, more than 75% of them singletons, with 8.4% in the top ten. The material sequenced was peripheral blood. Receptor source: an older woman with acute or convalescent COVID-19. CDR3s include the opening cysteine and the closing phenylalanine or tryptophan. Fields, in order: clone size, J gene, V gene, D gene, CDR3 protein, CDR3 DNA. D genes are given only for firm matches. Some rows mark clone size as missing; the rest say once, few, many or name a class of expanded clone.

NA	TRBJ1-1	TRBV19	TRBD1	CASSPRTGNTEAFF	TGTGCCAGTAGTCCCAGGACAGGGAACACTGAAGCTTTCTTT
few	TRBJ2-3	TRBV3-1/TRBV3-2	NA	CASSQGTRRDTQYF	TGTGCCAGCAGCCAAGGCACTCGTAGAGATACGCAGTATTTT
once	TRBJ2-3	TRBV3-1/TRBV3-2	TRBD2	CASSRKRESTDTQYF	TGTGCCAGCAGCCGGAAGCGGGAGAGCACAGATACGCAGTATTTT
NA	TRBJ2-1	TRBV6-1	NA	CASSETDPTYNEQFF	TGTGCCAGCAGTGAGACAGACCCTACCTACAATGAGCAGTTCTTC
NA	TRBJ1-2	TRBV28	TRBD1	CASSLGGQGILGVTF	TGTGCCAGCAGTTTAGGCGGACAGGGGATTTTGGGGGTCACCTTC
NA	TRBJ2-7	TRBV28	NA	CASRARDYSYEQYF	TGTGCCAGCAGGGCCCGGGATTACTCCTACGAGCAGTACTTC
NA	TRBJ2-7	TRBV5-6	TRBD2	CASSFGTSGYEQYF	TGTGCCAGCAGCTTTGGGACTAGTGGCTACGAGCAGTACTTC
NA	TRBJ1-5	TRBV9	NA	CASSPGWNQPQHF	TGTGCCAGCAGCCCCGGGTGGAATCAGCCCCAGCATTTT
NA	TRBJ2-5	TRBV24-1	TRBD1	CATTSVKTTGFGKETQYF	TGTGCCACCACCTCAGTTAAGACGACAGGGTTTGGGAAAGAGACCCAGTACTTC
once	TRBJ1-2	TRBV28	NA	CASSRSGYGYTF	TGTGCCAGCAGCCGGTCGGGGTATGGCTACACCTTC
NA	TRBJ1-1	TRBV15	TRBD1	CATSSFRTGKAFF	TGTGCCACCAGCAGTTTTCGGACAGGGAAGGCTTTCTTT
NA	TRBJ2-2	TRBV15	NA	CATSRDGGQGPNTGELFF	TGTGCCACCAGCAGAGATGGTGGGCAGGGGCCGAACACCGGGGAGCTGTTTTTT
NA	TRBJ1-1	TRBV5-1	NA	CASSYSGASTEAFF	TGCGCCAGCAGCTACTCAGGGGCGAGCACTGAAGCTTTCTTT
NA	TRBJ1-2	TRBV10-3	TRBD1	CAISELIGQGSGYTF	TGTGCCATCAGTGAGTTGATCGGACAGGGATCAGGCTACACCTTC
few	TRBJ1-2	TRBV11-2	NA	CASSIRQAGGYTF	TGTGCCAGCAGCATCCGACAGGCGGGCGGCTACACCTTC
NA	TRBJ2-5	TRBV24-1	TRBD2	CATSDSIAGGKETQYF	TGTGCCACCAGTGATTCCATAGCGGGGGGGAAGGAGACCCAGTACTTC
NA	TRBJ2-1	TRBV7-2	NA	CASSLGGSGHSYNEQFF	TGTGCCAGCAGCTTAGGGGGTAGCGGCCACTCCTACAATGAGCAGTTCTTC
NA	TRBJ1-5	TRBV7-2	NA	CASSFVGHLQPQHF	TGTGCCAGCAGCTTTGTTGGACACCTTCAGCCCCAGCATTTT
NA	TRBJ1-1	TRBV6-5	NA	CASSYLAEAFF	TGTGCCAGCAGTTACCTCGCTGAAGCTTTCTTT
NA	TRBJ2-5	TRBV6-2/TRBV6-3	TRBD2	CASSSRTSGSGETQYF	TGTGCCAGCAGTTCCCGGACTAGCGGGAGCGGGGAGACCCAGTACTTC
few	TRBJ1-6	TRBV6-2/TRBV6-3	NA	CASSTGTEEPLHF	TGTGCCAGCAGCACCGGGACTGAGGAACCCCTCCACTTT
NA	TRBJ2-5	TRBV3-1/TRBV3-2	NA	CASSQGRAKETQYF	TGTGCCAGCAGCCAAGGGAGGGCCAAAGAGACCCAGTACTTC
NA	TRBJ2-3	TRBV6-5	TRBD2	CASSWNGRDTDTQYF	TGTGCCAGCAGTTGGAACGGGAGGGACACAGATACGCAGTATTTT
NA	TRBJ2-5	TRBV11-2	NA	CASSFNGQETQYF	TGTGCCAGCAGCTTTAACGGGCAAGAGACCCAGTACTTC
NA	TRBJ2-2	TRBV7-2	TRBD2	CASSSRTSANTGELFF	TGTGCCAGCAGTTCCCGGACTAGCGCGAACACCGGGGAGCTGTTTTTT
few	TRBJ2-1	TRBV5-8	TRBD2	CASTHVRGVNEQFF	TGTGCCAGCACCCACGTGCGGGGGGTTAATGAGCAGTTCTTC
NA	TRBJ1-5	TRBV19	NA	CASSSGAGGKQPQHF	TGTGCCAGTAGTAGTGGGGCGGGAGGTAAGCAGCCCCAGCATTTT
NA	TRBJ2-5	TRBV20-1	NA	CSASHPRGGETQYF	TGCAGTGCTAGTCATCCGCGGGGAGGAGAGACCCAGTACTTC
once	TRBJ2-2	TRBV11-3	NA	CASSLTGTNTGELFF	TGTGCCAGCAGCCTGACGGGGACTAACACCGGGGAGCTGTTTTTT
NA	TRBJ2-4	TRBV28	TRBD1	CASSPDRGRNIQYF	TGTGCCAGCAGTCCTGACAGGGGTAGAAACATTCAGTACTTC
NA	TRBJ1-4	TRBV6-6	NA	CASSPTGMDEKLFF	TGTGCCAGCAGCCCCACAGGGATGGATGAAAAACTGTTTTTT
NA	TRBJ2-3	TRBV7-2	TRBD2	CASSLRIAGGRGTDTQYF	TGTGCCAGCAGCCTTAGGATTGCCGGCGGGAGGGGCACAGATACGCAGTATTTT
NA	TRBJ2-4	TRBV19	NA	CASSINNYSKNIQYF	TGTGCCAGTAGTATAAATAACTATTCCAAAAACATTCAGTACTTC
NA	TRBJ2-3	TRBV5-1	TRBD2	CASSLGTSGSASDTQYF	TGCGCCAGCAGCTTGGGGACTAGCGGGAGTGCTTCAGATACGCAGTATTTT
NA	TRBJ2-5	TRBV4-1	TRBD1	CASSQGGGGQGPGTQYF	TGCGCCAGCAGCCAAGGAGGGGGGGGACAGGGTCCAGGGACCCAGTACTTC
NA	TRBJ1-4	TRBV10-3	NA	CAISESTQGAEKLFF	TGTGCCATCAGTGAGTCGACGCAGGGTGCCGAAAAACTGTTTTTT
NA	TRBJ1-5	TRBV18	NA	CASSPQQGRAQPQHF	TGTGCCAGCTCACCCCAACAGGGTCGGGCTCAGCCCCAGCATTTT
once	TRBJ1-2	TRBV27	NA	CASSSNRVGNGYTF	TGTGCCAGCAGTTCCAACAGGGTTGGCAATGGCTACACCTTC
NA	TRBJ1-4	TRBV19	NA	CASSISVQGEEKLFF	TGTGCCAGTAGTATATCGGTACAGGGTGAAGAAAAACTGTTTTTT
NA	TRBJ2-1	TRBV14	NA	CASSQDPMTGYNEQFF	TGTGCCAGCAGCCAAGACCCTATGACAGGCTACAATGAGCAGTTCTTC
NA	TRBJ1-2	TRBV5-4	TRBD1	CASSPDGQEDYGYTF	TGTGCCAGCAGCCCGGACGGACAGGAGGACTATGGCTACACCTTC
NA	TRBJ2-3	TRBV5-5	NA	CASSPSTDTQYF	TGTGCCAGCAGCCCGAGCACAGATACGCAGTATTTT
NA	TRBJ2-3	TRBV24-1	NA	CATSDLGGTDTQYF	TGTGCCACCAGTGATTTAGGCGGAACAGATACGCAGTATTTT
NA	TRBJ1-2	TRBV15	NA	CATSRESALYGYTF	TGTGCCACCAGCAGAGAAAGCGCTCTTTATGGCTACACCTTC
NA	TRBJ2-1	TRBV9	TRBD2	CASSERRLAGGFNEQFF	TGTGCCAGCAGCGAACGGAGACTAGCGGGAGGGTTCAATGAGCAGTTCTTC
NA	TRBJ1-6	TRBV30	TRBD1	CAWSPGGAWSPLHF	TGTGCCTGGAGCCCAGGGGGCGCGTGGTCACCCCTCCACTTT
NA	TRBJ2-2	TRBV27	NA	CASSLRRGTGELFF	TGTGCCAGCAGTCTCCGGAGAGGGACCGGGGAGCTGTTTTTT
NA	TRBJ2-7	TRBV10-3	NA	CAISVSSGYEQYF	TGTGCCATCAGTGTCTCGTCGGGTTACGAGCAGTACTTC
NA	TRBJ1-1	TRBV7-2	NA	CASSLTRGGTEAFF	TGTGCCAGCAGCTTAACCCGCGGCGGGACTGAAGCTTTCTTT
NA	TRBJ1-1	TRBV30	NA	CAWTGAAMNTEAFF	TGTGCCTGGACAGGGGCCGCCATGAACACTGAAGCTTTCTTT